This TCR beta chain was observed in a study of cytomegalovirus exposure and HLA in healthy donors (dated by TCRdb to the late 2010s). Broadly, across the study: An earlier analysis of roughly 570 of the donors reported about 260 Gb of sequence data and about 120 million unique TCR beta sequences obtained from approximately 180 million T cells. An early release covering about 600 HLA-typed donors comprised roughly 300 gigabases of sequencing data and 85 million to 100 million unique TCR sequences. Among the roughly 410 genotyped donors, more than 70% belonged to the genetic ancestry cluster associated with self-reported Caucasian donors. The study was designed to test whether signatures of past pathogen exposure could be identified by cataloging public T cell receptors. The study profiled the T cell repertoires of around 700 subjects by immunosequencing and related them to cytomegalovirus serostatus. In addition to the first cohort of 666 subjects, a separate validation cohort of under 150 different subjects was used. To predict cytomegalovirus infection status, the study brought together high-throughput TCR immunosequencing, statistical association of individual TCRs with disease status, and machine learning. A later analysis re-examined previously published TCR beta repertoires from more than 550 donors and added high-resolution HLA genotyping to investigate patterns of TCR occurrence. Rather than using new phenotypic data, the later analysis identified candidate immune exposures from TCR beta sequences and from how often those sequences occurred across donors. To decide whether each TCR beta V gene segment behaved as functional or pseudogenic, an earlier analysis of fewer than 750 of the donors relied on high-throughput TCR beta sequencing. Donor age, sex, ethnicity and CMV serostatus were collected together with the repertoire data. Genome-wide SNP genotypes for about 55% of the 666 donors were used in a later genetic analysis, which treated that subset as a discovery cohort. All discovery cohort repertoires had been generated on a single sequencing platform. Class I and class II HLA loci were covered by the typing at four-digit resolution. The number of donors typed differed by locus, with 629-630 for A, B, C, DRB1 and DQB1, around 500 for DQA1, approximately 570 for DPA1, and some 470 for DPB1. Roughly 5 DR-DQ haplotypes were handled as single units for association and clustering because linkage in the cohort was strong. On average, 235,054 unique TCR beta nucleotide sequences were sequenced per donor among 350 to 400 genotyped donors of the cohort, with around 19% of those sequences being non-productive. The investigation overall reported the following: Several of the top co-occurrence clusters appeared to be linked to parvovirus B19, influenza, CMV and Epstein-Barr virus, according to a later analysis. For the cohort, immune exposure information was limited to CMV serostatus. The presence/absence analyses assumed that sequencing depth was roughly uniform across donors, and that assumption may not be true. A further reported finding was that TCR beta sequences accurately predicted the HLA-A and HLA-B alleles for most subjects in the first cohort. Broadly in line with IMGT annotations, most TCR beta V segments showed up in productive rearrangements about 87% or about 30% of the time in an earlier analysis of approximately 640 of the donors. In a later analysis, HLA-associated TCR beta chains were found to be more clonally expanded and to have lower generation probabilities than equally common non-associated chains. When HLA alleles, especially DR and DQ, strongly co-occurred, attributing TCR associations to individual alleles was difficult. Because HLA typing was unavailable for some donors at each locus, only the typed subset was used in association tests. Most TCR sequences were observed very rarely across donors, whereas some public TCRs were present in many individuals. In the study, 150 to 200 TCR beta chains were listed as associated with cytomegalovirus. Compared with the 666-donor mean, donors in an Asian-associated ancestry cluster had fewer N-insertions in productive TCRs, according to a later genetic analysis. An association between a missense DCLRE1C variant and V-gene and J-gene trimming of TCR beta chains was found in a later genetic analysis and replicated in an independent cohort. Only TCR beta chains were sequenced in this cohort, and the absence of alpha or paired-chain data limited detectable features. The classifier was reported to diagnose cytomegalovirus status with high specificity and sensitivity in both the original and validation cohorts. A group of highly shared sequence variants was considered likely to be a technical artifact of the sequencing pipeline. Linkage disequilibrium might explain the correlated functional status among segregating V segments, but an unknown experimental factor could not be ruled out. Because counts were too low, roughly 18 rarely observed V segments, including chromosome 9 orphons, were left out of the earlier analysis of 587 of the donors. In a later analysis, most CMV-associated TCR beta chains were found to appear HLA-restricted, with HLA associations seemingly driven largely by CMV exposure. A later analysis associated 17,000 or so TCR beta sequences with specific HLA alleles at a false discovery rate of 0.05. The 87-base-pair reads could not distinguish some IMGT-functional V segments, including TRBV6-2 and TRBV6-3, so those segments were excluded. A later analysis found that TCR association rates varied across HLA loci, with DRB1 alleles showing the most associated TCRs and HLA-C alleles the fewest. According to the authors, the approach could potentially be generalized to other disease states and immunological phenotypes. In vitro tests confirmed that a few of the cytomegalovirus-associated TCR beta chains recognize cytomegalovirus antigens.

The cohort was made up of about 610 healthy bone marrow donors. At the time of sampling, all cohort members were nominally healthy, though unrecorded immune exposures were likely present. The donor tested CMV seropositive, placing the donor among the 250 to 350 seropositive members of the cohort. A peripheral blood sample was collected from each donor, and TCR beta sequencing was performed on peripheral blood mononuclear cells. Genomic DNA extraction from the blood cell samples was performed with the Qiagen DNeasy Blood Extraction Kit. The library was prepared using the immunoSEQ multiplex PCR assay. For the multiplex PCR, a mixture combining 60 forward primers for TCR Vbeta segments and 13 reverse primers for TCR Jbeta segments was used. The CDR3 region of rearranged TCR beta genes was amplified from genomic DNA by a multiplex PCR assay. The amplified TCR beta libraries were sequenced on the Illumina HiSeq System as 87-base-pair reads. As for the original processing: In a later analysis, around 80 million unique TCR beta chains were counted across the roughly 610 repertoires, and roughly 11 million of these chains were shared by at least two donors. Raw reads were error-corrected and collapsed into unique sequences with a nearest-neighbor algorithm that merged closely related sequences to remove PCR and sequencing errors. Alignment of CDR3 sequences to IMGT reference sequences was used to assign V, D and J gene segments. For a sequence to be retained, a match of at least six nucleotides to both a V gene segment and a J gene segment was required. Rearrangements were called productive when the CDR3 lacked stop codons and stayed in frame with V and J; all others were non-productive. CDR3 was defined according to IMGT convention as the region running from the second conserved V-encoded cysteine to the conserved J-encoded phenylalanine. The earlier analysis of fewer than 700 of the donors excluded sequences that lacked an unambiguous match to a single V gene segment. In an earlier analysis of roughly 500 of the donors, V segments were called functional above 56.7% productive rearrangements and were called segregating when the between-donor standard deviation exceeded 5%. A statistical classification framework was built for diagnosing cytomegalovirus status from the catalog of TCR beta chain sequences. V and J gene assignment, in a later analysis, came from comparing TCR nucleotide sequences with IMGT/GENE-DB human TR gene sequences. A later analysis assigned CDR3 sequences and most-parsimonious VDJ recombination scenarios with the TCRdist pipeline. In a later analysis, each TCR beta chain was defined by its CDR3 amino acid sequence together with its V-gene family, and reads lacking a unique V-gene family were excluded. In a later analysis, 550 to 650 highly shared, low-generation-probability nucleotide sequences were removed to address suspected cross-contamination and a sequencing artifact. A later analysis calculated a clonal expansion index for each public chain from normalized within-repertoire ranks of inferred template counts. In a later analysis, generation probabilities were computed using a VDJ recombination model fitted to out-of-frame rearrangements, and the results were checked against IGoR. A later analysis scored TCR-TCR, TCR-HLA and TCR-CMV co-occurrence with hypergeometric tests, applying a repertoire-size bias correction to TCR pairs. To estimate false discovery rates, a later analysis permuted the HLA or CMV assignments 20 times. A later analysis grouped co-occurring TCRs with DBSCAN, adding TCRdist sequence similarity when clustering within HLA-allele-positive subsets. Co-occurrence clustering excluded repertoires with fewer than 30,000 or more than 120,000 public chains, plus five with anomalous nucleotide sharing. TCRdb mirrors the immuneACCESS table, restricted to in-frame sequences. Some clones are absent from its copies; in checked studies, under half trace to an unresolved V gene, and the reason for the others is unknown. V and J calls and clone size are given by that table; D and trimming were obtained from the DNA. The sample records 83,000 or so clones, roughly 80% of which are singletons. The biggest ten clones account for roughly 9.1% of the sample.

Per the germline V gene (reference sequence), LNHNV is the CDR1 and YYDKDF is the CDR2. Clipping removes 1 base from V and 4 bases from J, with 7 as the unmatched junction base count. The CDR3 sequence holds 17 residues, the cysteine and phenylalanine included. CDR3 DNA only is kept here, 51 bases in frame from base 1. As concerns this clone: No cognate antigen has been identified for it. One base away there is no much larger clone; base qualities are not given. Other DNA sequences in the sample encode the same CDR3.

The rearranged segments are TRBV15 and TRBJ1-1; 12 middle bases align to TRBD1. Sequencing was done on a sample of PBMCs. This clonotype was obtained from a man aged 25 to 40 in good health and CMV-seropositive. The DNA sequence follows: TGTGCCACCAGCAGAGGGGGGACAGGGGGCAGAGTCACTGAAGCTTTCTTT. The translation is CATSRGGTGGRVTEAFF.